The TCR beta chain described here comes from a study of shared clonotypes between healthy human individuals. Overall study results and limits: Generally, estimated richness proved larger in naive subsets than it did in memory subsets.

Libraries were prepared by immunoSEQ multiplex PCR; TCRdb keeps only in-frame clonotypes and omits some of them. The sample yields some 980,000 clones, 60% to 85% seen once. Details on this clone: Its antigen is undetermined.

The source material was memory CD4+ T cells sorted from blood. The subset was: CD45RA-negative fraction. This receptor was obtained from a man aged 18 to 30 in good health.

CDR3 in amino acids: CASSQGRGPEYGYTF. CDR3 DNA sequence: TGCGCCAGCAGCCAAGGCAGGGGCCCTGAGTATGGCTACACCTTC. The chain couples TRBV4-1 to TRBJ1-2; TRBD1 is a possible D gene (6 bases). The CDR3 totals 15 residues. Between the trimmed V and J ends, which lost 1 base and 5 bases, there was a span of 14 bases. Germline CDR1 and CDR2: MGHRA and YSYEKL.